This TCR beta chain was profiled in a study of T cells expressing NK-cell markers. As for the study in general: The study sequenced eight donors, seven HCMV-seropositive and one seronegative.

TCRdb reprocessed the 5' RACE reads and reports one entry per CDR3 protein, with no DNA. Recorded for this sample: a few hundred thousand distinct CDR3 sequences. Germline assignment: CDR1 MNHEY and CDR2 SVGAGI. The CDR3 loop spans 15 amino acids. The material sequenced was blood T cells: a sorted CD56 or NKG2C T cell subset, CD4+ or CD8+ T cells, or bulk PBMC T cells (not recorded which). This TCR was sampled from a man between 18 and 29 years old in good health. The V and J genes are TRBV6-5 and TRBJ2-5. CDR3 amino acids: CASSYSTTAKETQYF.